The subject of this entry is one TCR beta chain. Germline and junction disagree at one end, which may indicate a read error. This CDR3 has 14 residues. Germline CDR1 reads MNHEY; CDR2 reads SMNVEV (reference sequence). These data come from a study of blood T cells in healthy people across ages. Using a J-beta primer mix together with a sample-barcoded 5' primer, a second PCR was run for roughly 7 to 12 cycles. One entry per CDR3 protein, called by TCRdb with MiXCR from the 5' RACE reads. The sample lists hundreds of thousands of distinct CDR3 sequences; about 30% were seen once. The chain couples TRBV27 to TRBJ1-4; D possibly corresponds to TRBD1 (6 bases). The receptor comes from a woman aged 80 or over in good health. The sample consisted of blood. For the CDR3, the DNA is TGTGCCAGCAGTCAATGGGGGCCTAATGAAAAACGGTTTTTT. Its protein is CASSQWGPNEKRFF.